This is a list of T cell receptor beta chains from one sample in a study of long-term antiretroviral therapy in people with HIV. TCRdb keeps only in-frame clones here, not all; method: immunoSEQ multiplex PCR. The sample contains some 25,000 clones, just under 85% of which appear only once. Source: unsorted PBMCs, taken 0.7 years before starting antiretroviral therapy. All receptors derive from a man aged 30 to 39 with HIV. CDR3s include the opening cysteine and the closing phenylalanine or tryptophan. D genes are given only for firm matches. Clone size is stated in some rows and not others, as once, few, many or a class when expanded.

.	TRBJ1-5	.	TRBV11-2	TGTGCCAGCAGCTTAGATCCTATTCAGCCCCAGCATTTT	CASSLDPIQPQHF
.	TRBJ1-5	.	TRBV7-2	TGTGCCAGCAGCTTACGGGACATCAATCAGCCCCAGCATTTT	CASSLRDINQPQHF
.	TRBJ2-5	.	TRBV19	TGTGCCAGTAGTCTTAGGGACGGGCAAGAGACCCAGTACTTC	CASSLRDGQETQYF
.	TRBJ1-1	.	TRBV9	TGTGCCAGCAGCGTAGAGGGCCCCACTGAAGCTTTCTTT	CASSVEGPTEAFF
few	TRBJ1-6	TRBD1	TRBV9	TGTGCCAGCAGCGTGGGACAGGGAAGGAATTCACCCCTCCACTTT	CASSVGQGRNSPLHF
once	TRBJ2-7	TRBD2	TRBV29-1	TGCAGCGCCCTACTAGCGGGAGGGCCAAGCGAGCAGTACTTC	CSALLAGGPSEQYF
.	TRBJ1-5	TRBD1	TRBV28	TGTGCCAGCAGTTCAACAGGGGTCGTCGGTTATCAGCCCCAGCATTTT	CASSSTGVVGYQPQHF
.	TRBJ2-2	.	TRBV5-6	TGTGCCAGCAGCTACAGGATTCTAGCGAACACCGGGGAGCTGTTTTTT	CASSYRILANTGELFF
.	TRBJ1-1	.	TRBV5-6	TGTGCCAGCAGCTCCGTTTCAGATTTGAACACTGAAGCTTTCTTT	CASSSVSDLNTEAFF
.	TRBJ1-4	TRBD1	TRBV6-5	TGTGCCAGCAGTTACTCTCCGACAGGGGGGTCGGAAAAACTGTTTTTT	CASSYSPTGGSEKLFF
.	TRBJ1-2	.	TRBV4-1	TGCGCCAGCAGCCAAGGGGACAAAGCTAACTATGGCTACACCTTC	CASSQGDKANYGYTF
.	TRBJ2-7	TRBD2	TRBV10-3	TGTGCCATCAGTTCTCCCCTGACCGGGACTAGCGACGAGCAGTACTTC	CAISSPLTGTSDEQYF
.	TRBJ2-2	.	TRBV4-1	TGCGCCAGCAGCCAAGGGACTTTCGCGAACACCGGGGAGCTGTTTTTT	CASSQGTFANTGELFF
.	TRBJ2-7	TRBD2	TRBV7-9	TGTGCCAGCAGCTTAGCGCGTCCCGCTAGCGGGCCTACCTACGAGCAGTACTTC	CASSLARPASGPTYEQYF
.	TRBJ1-2	.	TRBV28	TGTGCCAGCAGTTTGGCCATACTCCACCCGGGCTACACCTTC	CASSLAILHPGYTF
.	TRBJ2-1	TRBD2	TRBV6-5	TGTGCCAGCAGAAACGGGGGACTAGCGCGCAATGAGCAGTTCTTC	CASRNGGLARNEQFF
.	TRBJ1-1	.	TRBV7-9	TGTGCCAGCAGCAAGGGGGGAGGGGTGAACACTGAAGCTTTCTTT	CASSKGGGVNTEAFF
.	TRBJ2-7	TRBD2	TRBV19	TGTGCCAGTAGTCTCGGACTAGCCGTTACCTACGAGCAGTACTTC	CASSLGLAVTYEQYF
.	TRBJ2-2	TRBD1	TRBV25-1	TGTGCCAGCAGTGAATTTTACAGGGGACCCTTAAACACCGGGGAGCTGTTTTTT	CASSEFYRGPLNTGELFF
once	TRBJ2-1	.	TRBV15	TGTGCCACCAGCAGAGCGTCGGGGACCTACAATGAGCAGTTCTTC	CATSRASGTYNEQFF
few	TRBJ2-7	.	TRBV7-9	TGTGCCAGCAGTCCGAGACAGGCTACCTACGAGCAGTACTTC	CASSPRQATYEQYF
.	TRBJ1-5	.	TRBV9	TGTGCCAGCAGCGTAGGCAATCAGCCCCAGCATTTT	CASSVGNQPQHF
.	TRBJ1-2	.	TRBV28	TGTGCCAGCAGTGTAAGGGTCGACTATGGCTACACCTTC	CASSVRVDYGYTF
.	TRBJ1-4	TRBD1	TRBV6-6	TGTGCCAGCAGTTCAGGGGGCGGAAAACTGTTTTTT	CASSSGGGKLFF
.	TRBJ2-5	TRBD1	TRBV15	TGTGCCACCCACGGGGACAGGGCCCAAGAGACCCAGTACTTC	CATHGDRAQETQYF
.	TRBJ2-7	.	TRBV6-5	TGTGCCAGCAGTTACTCGCGGAGCTCCTACGAGCAGTACTTC	CASSYSRSSYEQYF
.	TRBJ2-5	TRBD2	TRBV10-3	TGTGCCACCGTCTTTGGACTAGCGGGAGGAGAGACCCAGTACTTC	CATVFGLAGGETQYF
few	TRBJ2-7	TRBD1	TRBV2	TGTGCCAGCAGTGGGACAGGGTTAACCTACGAGCAGTACTTC	CASSGTGLTYEQYF
.	TRBJ1-6	.	TRBV27	TGTGCCAGCAGTTTAGGATACAGTCTTCCTAATTCACCCCTCCACTTT	CASSLGYSLPNSPLHF
.	TRBJ1-5	.	TRBV4-2	TGTGCCAGCAGCCTTTCAGGGGTACTTCCCCAGCATTTT	CASSLSGVLPQHF
.	TRBJ1-2	.	TRBV9	TGTGCCAGCAGCGTAGGGGGAGTGAACTATGGCTACACCTTC	CASSVGGVNYGYTF
.	TRBJ1-2	TRBD1	TRBV28	TGTGCCAGCAGTTTAGGGGGACAGGGGGGTAACTATGGCTACACCTTC	CASSLGGQGGNYGYTF
.	TRBJ2-7	.	TRBV7-9	TGTGCCAGCAGCTGGGGGGATTACGAGCAGTACTTC	CASSWGDYEQYF
.	TRBJ2-2	.	TRBV6-1	TGTGCCAGCAGTGCGGACATAAGGAACACCGGGGAGCTGTTTTTT	CASSADIRNTGELFF
.	TRBJ2-7	.	TRBV28	TGTGCCAGCAGTCCGCCCTCCCGATCGTTTCCATACGAGCAGTACTTC	CASSPPSRSFPYEQYF
.	TRBJ2-1	TRBD1	TRBV10-2	TGCGCCAGCAGTGGGACAGGGGCCTACAATGAGCAGTTCTTC	CASSGTGAYNEQFF
.	TRBJ1-1	.	TRBV5-8	TGTGCCAGCGGGGGCCGAATTAAAGGGGGGGCTGAAGCTTTCTTT	CASGGRIKGGAEAFF
.	TRBJ1-2	TRBD1	TRBV4-1	TGCGCCAGCAGCCAGTCGGACAGGGCCTCGGGAGGCTACACCTTC	CASSQSDRASGGYTF
.	TRBJ2-5	TRBD2	TRBV6-1	TGTGCCAGCAGTGAAGAAATTGTCGGGGGGTACCAAGAGACCCAGTACTTC	CASSEEIVGGYQETQYF
.	TRBJ2-5	.	TRBV7-9	TGTGCCAGCAGCCCAAGGACGGGGGAAGCACAAGAGACCCAGTACTTC	CASSPRTGEAQETQYF
once	TRBJ2-2	.	TRBV11-3	TGTGCCAGCAGCCCCCGGGCCGGGGATGGCACCGGGGAGCTGTTTTTT	CASSPRAGDGTGELFF
.	TRBJ1-1	.	TRBV19	TGTGCCACCCAGGACAGCTTGAACACTGAAGCTTTCTTT	CATQDSLNTEAFF
.	TRBJ2-1	.	TRBV29-1	TGCAGCGTTGAAGATCGGGGCGGGTCCTCCTACAATGAGCAGTTCTTC	CSVEDRGGSSYNEQFF